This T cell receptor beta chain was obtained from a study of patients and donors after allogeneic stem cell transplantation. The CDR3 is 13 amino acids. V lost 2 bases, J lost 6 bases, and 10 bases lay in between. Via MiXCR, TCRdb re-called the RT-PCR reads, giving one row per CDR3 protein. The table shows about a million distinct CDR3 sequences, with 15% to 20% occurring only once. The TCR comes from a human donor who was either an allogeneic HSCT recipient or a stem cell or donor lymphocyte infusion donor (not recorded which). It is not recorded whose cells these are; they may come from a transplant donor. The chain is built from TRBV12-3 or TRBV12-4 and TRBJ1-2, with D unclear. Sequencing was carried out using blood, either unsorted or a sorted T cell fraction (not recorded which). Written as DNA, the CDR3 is TGTGCCAGCAGTTTATACCCTGGGGATGGCTACACCTTC. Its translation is CASSLYPGDGYTF.